This T cell receptor beta chain was recovered during a study of T-cell memory formation after mild COVID-19. Study-wide results and caveats: CD4+ contracting clones were mainly CM and EM; CD8+ ones, EMRA.

The CDR3 covers 11 residues. Germline V CDR1 and CDR2: DFQATT, SNEGSKA (reference sequence). TCRdb used MiXCR to reprocess the 5' RACE reads, holding one entry per CDR3 protein. The table lists some 260,000 distinct CDR3 sequences, roughly 15% of them singletons. Comments on this clonotype: The antigen remains unidentified.

This chain connects TRBV20-1 to TRBJ1-1; D possibly corresponds to TRBD1 (6 bases). The sample consisted of PBMCs or a T cell subset sorted from them (not recorded which). This sequence originates from a man between 18 and 35 years old who had mild COVID-19 (a few samples of this study predate the infection). Cell type and time point are not known. CDR3 residues: CRKGGPTEAFF. The DNA for the CDR3 is TGCAGGAAAGGGGGGCCCACTGAAGCTTTCTTT.